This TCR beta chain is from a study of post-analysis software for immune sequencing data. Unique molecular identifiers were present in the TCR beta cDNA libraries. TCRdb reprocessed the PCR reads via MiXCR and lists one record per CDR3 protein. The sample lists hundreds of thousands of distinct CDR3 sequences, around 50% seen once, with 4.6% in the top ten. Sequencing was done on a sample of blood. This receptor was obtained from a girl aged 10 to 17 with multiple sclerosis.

CDR3 in amino acids: CASSPLRARGLNEQFF. In nucleotides, the CDR3 is TGTGCCAGCAGCCCCCTACGAGCTCGGGGTCTAAATGAGCAGTTCTTC. The rearrangement links TRBV7-8 to TRBJ2-1, with D possibly being TRBD2 (5 bases). V was trimmed by 5 bases and J by 7 bases, leaving 21 bases between them. The length of the CDR3 is 16 residues. In germline, CDR1 is SGHVS, CDR2 FQNEAQ.